Below, 24 T cell receptor beta chains from the same sample are listed, as sequenced in a study of blood T cell repertoires in COVID-19. Sequencing was performed with immunoSEQ multiplex PCR; in TCRdb, only in-frame clones are kept and a portion is missing. This sample carries over 400,000 clones, approximately 91% of them seen once, and the ten largest clones take around 7.8%. Sequenced material: peripheral blood. The receptors derive from a woman in her forties or fifties with COVID-19, enrolled during active disease.

V is TRBV9 and J is TRBJ2-3; TRBD1 might be the D (5 bases). Germline CDR1 reads SGDLS; CDR2 reads YYNGEE. The CDR3 is 15 residues long. Trimming shortened V by 0 bases and J by 4 bases, and 12 bases separated the two germline ends. The CDR3 nucleotides read TGTGCCAGCAGCGTAGCTCAGGGCTTGTCAGATACGCAGTATTTT. This translates into CASSVAQGLSDTQYF. The whole variable domain, filled in from reference TRBV9 and TRBJ2-3, reads DSGVTQTPKHLITATGQRVTLRCSPRSGDLSVYWYQQSLDQGLQFLIQYYNGEERAKGNILERFSAQQFPDLHSELNLSSLELGDSALYFCASSVAQGLSDTQYFGPGTRLTVL.

The rearrangement joins TRBV6-6 to TRBJ1-6; 7 nucleotides align to TRBD1. This CDR3 is built from 17 residues. J was trimmed by 7 bases and V by 5 bases; bases with no gene match: 14. Looked up from germline, CDR1 is MNHNY and CDR2 is SVGAGI (reference sequence). The CDR3 reads CASSPRRPGQSNSPLHF. CDR3 in DNA: TGTGCCAGCAGTCCGAGAAGACCGGGACAGTCAAATTCACCCCTCCACTTT.

The chain joins TRBV7-3 to TRBJ1-2; the match to TRBD1 covers 10 bases. The CDR3 has 13 residues. J gave up 7 bases and V 5 bases, and 4 bases lay outside the gene matches. Germline V gene sequence: CDR1 SGHTA, CDR2 FQGTGA. The chain's CDR3 is CASSPWDRGGYTF. The CDR3 DNA sequence: TGTGCCAGCAGCCCCTGGGACAGGGGTGGCTACACCTTC.

The chain uses TRBV29-1 and TRBJ2-1, with TRBD1 as a possible D gene (5 bases). The CDR3 has 13 amino acids. Germline loops: CDR1 SQVTM, CDR2 ANQGSEA. V dropped 3 bases and J dropped 5 bases, with 11 bases sitting between them. In nucleotides, the CDR3 is TGCAGCGTTGACTCTCCAGGGAACAATGAGCAGTTCTTC. It yields the protein CSVDSPGNNEQFF.

J is TRBJ1-1 and V is TRBV3-1 (or the pseudogene TRBV3-2), with a weak D call TRBD1 (5 bases). The CDR3 is 13 amino acids. The germline CDR1 and CDR2 sequences are LGHDT and YNNKEL (reference sequence). Trimming pared 4 bases from V and 6 bases from J, leaving 12 bases between. The CDR3 is CASSLQTDSEAFF. The CDR3 nucleotides read TGTGCCAGCAGCCTACAGACAGATTCTGAAGCTTTCTTT.

This clone appeared a single time. The chain combines TRBV29-1 with TRBJ2-3; TRBD1 aligns across 7 bases. J lost 2 bases, V lost 4 bases, and 9 bases had no gene match. Germline CDR1 is SQVTM and CDR2 is ANQGSEA. CDR3 length equals 15 residues. The DNA of the CDR3 is TGCAGCGTTGCATTACAGGGGACCTTCACAGATACGCAGTATTTT. Translated: CSVALQGTFTDTQYF.

J is TRBJ1-2 and V is TRBV9, with D possibly TRBD1 on 6 matching bases. The CDR3 totals 13 residues. The germline gives CDR1 SGDLS, CDR2 YYNGEE. V was shortened by 3 bases and J by 5 bases, with 11 bases between the two germline ends. The CDR3 is CASSAGTLYGYTF. CDR3 in DNA: TGTGCCAGCAGCGCCGGGACACTGTATGGCTACACCTTC.

This clone was detected only once. The genes are TRBV5-4 and TRBJ2-3; no clear D. From germline, CDR1 is SGHNT and CDR2 YYREEE (reference sequence). The CDR3 has 12 amino acids. V was cut by 9 bases and J by 0 bases, with 8 bases left in between. DNA for the CDR3: TGTGCCACCGGTGGTAGCACAGATACGCAGTATTTT. This translates into CATGGSTDTQYF.

The rearrangement links TRBV7-2 to TRBJ1-5, with a possible D match to TRBD1 (6 bases). Per germline, CDR1 SGHTA and CDR2 FQGNSA. The CDR3 is 16 residues long. V shed 1 base and J shed 1 base, with 11 bases lying between them. CDR3 residues: CASSLVGGPSNQPQHF. The CDR3 DNA reads TGTGCCAGCAGCTTAGTGGGGGGGCCGAGCAATCAGCCCCAGCATTTT.

The J gene is TRBJ1-1, the V gene TRBV7-3; D remains unclear. Germline loops: CDR1 SGHTA, CDR2 FQGTGA. The CDR3 consists of 15 residues. With 4 bases removed from V and 0 bases from J, the gap between germline ends came to 12 bases. CDR3 coding DNA: TGTGCCAGCAGCTATTTCGGACTCATGAACACTGAAGCTTTCTTT. This gives the protein CASSYFGLMNTEAFF.

This chain links TRBV20-1 with TRBJ1-1; 7 bases align to TRBD1. From germline, CDR1 is DFQATT and CDR2 SNEGSKA (reference sequence). The CDR3 has 11 residues. V was clipped by 4 bases and J by 13 bases; unmatched bases: 9. This CDR3 is CSAITGDRGFF. In DNA form, the CDR3 reads TGCAGTGCTATTACGGGGGACAGAGGTTTCTTT.

The chain is built from TRBV15 and TRBJ2-6, with D maybe TRBD1 (5 bases). Trimming stripped 0 bases from V and 3 bases from J, with 12 bases between. The germline V gene encodes CDR1 LNHNV and CDR2 YYDKDF (reference sequence). This CDR3 is 17 amino acids long. CDR3 in amino acids: CATSRDRSRVGANVLTF. The CDR3 nucleotides are TGTGCCACCAGCAGAGATCGAAGCAGGGTTGGGGCCAACGTCCTGACTTTC.

V gene TRBV6-4 combines with J gene TRBJ1-1; D is undetermined. Between the trimmed V and J ends, which lost 0 bases and 9 bases, there was a span of 8 bases. Looked up from germline, CDR1 is MRHNA and CDR2 is SNTAGT. The CDR3 runs to 12 residues. This CDR3 is CASSDSNSQAFF. The CDR3 DNA reads as TGTGCCAGCAGTGACTCGAACAGTCAAGCTTTCTTT.

The gene calls are TRBV19 and TRBJ1-6; 7 bases agree with TRBD1. CDR3 length: 14 residues. V dropped 4 bases and J dropped 7; count of bases not matched to a gene: 4. Germline V gene sequence: CDR1 LNHDA, CDR2 SQIVND (reference sequence). The CDR3 protein is CASSRDRGNSPLHF. As DNA, the CDR3 is TGTGCCAGTAGTAGGGACAGAGGGAATTCACCCCTCCACTTT. Full variable domain (rest looked up from reference TRBV19 and TRBJ1-6): DGGITQSPKYLFRKEGQNVTLSCEQNLNHDAMYWYRQDPGQGLRLIYYSQIVNDFQKGDIAEGYSVSREKKESFPLTVTSAQKNPTAFYLCASSRDRGNSPLHFGNGTRLTVT.

This sequence joins TRBV29-1 and TRBJ1-1, with D possibly being TRBD1 (5 bases). The germline CDR1 and CDR2 sequences are SQVTM and ANQGSEA. The length of the CDR3 is 12 residues. The V and J ends lost 5 bases and 1 base respectively, with 8 bases between them. This CDR3 is CSVQTANTEAFF. CDR3 DNA sequence: TGCAGCGTTCAGACAGCGAACACTGAAGCTTTCTTT.

The V call is TRBV6-2 or TRBV6-3, the J call TRBJ2-1, with 8 bases aligning to TRBD2. Looked up from germline, CDR1 is MNHEY and CDR2 is SVGEGT. The CDR3 contains 12 residues. The trim removed 6 bases at V and 10 bases at J, leaving 5 bases unmatched. The CDR3 sequence is CASSSWTSEQFF. The CDR3 region has the DNA TGTGCCAGCAGCTCATGGACTAGCGAGCAGTTCTTC.

This chain links TRBV9 with TRBJ1-6; the D is unclear. V lost 4 bases and J lost 8, with 16 bases in between. There are 15 residues in the CDR3. Per germline, CDR1 SGDLS and CDR2 YYNGEE. In DNA, the CDR3 is TGTGCCAGCAGCCCCCGTGGGGAGGGATATTCACCCCTCCACTTT. Protein product: CASSPRGEGYSPLHF.

This chain uses TRBV19 with TRBJ1-1; TRBD1 agrees at 9 bases. The germline V gene has CDR1 LNHDA and CDR2 SQIVND (reference sequence). J lost 4 bases, V lost 4 bases, and 4 bases had no gene match. CDR3 length: 14 amino acids. CDR3 sequence: CASSRDRASTEAFF. The CDR3 DNA follows: TGTGCCAGTAGTAGGGACAGGGCGAGCACTGAAGCTTTCTTT.

This rearrangement joins TRBV5-1 to TRBJ2-7; D is ambiguous. V was cut by 4 bases and J by 1 base, with 12 bases left in between. Germline CDR1 SGHRS, CDR2 YFSETQ. The CDR3 totals 14 residues. CDR3 residues: CASSPLSASYEQYF. CDR3 sequence (DNA): TGCGCCAGCAGCCCGTTGAGCGCTTCCTACGAGCAGTACTTC.

The chain joins TRBV12-3 or TRBV12-4 to TRBJ2-5; TRBD1 matches at 7 bases. The CDR3 runs 13 residues. Unmatched junction bases numbered 6, after V lost 6 bases and J lost 5 bases. The CDR3 spells CASRAYRGETQYF. DNA for the CDR3: TGTGCCAGCAGGGCATACAGGGGTGAGACCCAGTACTTC.

The chain carries TRBV29-1 and TRBJ1-2; D gene unclear. CDR1 is SQVTM, CDR2 ANQGSEA, per germline. Trimming took off 6 bases at V and 2 bases at J, with 13 bases between the two ends. The CDR3 is made up of 13 amino acids. The CDR3 DNA sequence: TGCAGCGTCGCTGCGGGCTTCAACTATGGCTACACCTTC. Translating it yields CSVAAGFNYGYTF.

The V gene is TRBV7-2, the J gene TRBJ1-2; 10 nucleotides match TRBD1. Germline V gene sequence: CDR1 SGHTA, CDR2 FQGNSA. V lost 6 bases, J lost 12 bases, and 13 bases stayed unmatched. The CDR3 loop spans 14 amino acids. CDR3 nucleotides: TGTGCCAGCAGAGACCAGACAGGGGGCAGGACGGACACCTTC. Translating it yields CASRDQTGGRTDTF.

This CDR3 is CASSLAREAGYTF. The CDR3 coding sequence is TGTGCCAGCAGCTTAGCACGGGAAGCTGGCTACACCTTC. The V call is TRBV7-2, the J call TRBJ1-2; no reliable D call. V was trimmed by 0 bases and J by 7 bases, leaving 9 bases between them. The CDR3 sequence is 13 residues long. Germline V lookup: CDR1 SGHTA, CDR2 FQGNSA.

Written as DNA, the CDR3 is TGTGCCAGCAGCCCAACTGGGGAGGGTCCCTCACCCCTCCACTTT. This codes for CASSPTGEGPSPLHF. The genes are TRBV4-2 and TRBJ1-6; the D is unclear. Germline lookup yields CDR1 LGHNA and CDR2 YNFKEQ. The V end was cut by 4 bases, the J end by 10 bases, with 17 bases between. The CDR3 length is 15 residues.